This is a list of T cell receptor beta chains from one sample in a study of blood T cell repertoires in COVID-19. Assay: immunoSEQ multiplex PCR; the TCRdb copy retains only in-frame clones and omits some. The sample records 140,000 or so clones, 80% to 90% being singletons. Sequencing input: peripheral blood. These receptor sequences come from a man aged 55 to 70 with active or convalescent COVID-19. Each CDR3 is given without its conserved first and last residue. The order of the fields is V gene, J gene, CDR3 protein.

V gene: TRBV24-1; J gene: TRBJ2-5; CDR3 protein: ATSEQGIETQY
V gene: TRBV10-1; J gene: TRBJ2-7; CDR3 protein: ASSKSGGVSYEQY
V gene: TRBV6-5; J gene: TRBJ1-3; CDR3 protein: ASRTTTGNTIY
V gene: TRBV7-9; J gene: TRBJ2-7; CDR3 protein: ASSLAGIEQY
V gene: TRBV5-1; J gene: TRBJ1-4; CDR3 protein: ASSLAGVANEKLF
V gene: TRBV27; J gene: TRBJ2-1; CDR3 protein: ASRSLPGQNYNEQF
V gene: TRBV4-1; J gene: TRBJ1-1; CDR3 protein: ASSQWTGKGTEAF
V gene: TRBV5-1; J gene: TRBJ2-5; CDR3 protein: ASSLAPSGQETQY
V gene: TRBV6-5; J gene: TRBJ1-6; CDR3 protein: ASSYSERGSPLH
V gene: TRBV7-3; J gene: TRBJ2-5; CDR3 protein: ASSTDREETQY
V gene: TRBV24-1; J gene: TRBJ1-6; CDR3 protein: ATSDFQSGQGYNSPLH
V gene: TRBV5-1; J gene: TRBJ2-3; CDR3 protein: ASSLAPTGKDTQY
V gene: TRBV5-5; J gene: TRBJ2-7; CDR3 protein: ASRPGTSGHPNEQY
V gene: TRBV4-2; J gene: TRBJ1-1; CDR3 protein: ASSQAVQALNTEAF
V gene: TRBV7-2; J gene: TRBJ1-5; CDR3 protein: ASSQDRDRNQPQH
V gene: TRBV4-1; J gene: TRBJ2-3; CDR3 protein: ASSRKRQGSGTDTQY
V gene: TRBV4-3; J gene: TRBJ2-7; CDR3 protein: ASRRNTVMGRGSYEQY
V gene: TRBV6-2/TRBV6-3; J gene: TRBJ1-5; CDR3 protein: ASSYSPGHYNQPQH
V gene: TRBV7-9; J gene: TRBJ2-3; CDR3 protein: ASSLVSGSTDTQY
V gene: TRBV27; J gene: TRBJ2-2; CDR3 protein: ASSLSRGLNTGELF
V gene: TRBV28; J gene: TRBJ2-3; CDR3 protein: ASSSPSRAGTTDTQY
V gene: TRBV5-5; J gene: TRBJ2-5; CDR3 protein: ASSTGQLQETQY
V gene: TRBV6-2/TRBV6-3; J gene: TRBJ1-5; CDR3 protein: ASSPVVGGGNQPQH
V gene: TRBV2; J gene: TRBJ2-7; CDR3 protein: ASSLAGAPYEQY
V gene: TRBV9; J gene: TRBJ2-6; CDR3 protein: ASSVEEGSGANVLT
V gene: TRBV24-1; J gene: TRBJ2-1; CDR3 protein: ATSDPPQGGSEQF
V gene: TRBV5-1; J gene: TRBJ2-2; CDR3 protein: ASSVTSGNTGELF
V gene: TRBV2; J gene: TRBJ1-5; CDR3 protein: ASSGHTSNQPQH
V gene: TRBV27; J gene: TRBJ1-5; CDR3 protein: ASSFRGEQPQH
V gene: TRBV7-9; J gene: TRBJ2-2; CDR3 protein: ASSLLQGAAGELF
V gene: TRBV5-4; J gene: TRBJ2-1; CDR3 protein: ASSFPGQIDNEQF
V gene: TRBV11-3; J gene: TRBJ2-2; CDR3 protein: ASSLSTGAGELF
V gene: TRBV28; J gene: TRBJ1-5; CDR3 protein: ASSLGGGANQPQH
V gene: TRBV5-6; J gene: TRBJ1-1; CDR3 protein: ASSFLPQQKDTEAF
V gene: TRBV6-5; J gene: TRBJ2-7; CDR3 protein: ASSKLAGGAYEQY
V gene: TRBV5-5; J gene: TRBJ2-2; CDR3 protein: ASSLVLFRGQGASGELF
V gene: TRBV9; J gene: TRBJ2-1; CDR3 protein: ASSEFKGSYNEQF
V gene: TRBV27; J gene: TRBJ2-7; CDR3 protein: ASSLQGSYEQY
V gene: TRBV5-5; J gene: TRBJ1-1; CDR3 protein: ASGSGGDEAF
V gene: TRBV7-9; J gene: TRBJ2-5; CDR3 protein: ASSYTGGVQETQY
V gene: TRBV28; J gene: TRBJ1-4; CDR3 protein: ASSSLLRGKLF
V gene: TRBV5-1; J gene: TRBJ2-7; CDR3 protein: ASSLEPGLAGEQY
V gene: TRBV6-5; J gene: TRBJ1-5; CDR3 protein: ASRASGQVNQPQH
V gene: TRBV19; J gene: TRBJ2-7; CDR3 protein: ASSIPQREQY
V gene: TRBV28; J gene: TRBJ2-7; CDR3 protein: ASSSTGTSVYEQY
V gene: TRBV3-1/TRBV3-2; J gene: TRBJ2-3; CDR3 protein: ASSLYDTQY
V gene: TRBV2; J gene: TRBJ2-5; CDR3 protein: ASSASQQETQY
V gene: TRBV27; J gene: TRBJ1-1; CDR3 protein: ASSLFWGGSTEAF
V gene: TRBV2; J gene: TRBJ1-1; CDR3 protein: ASSELGGPAEAF
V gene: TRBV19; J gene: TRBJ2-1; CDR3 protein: ASSIRGWNEQF
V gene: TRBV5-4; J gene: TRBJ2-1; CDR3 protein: ASSRGGGSLNEQF
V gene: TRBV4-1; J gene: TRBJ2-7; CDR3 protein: ASSQDNSGRRNEQY
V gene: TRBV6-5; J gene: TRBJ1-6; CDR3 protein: ASSYSTGPLH
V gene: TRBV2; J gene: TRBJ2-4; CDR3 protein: ASRTGGSGKNIQY